These 27 T cell receptor beta chains originate from one sample sequenced in a study of lymphopenia after photon versus proton radiotherapy. TCRdb keeps only in-frame clones here, not all; method: immunoSEQ multiplex PCR. The sample contains about 26,000 clones, roughly 80% of which appear only once. The sequenced sample was peripheral blood, obtained from a patient treated with photon-based radiotherapy. The source is a woman aged 50 to 60 with pancreatic cancer.

The chain links TRBV15 to TRBJ1-4, with D hard to call. The CDR3 extends over 14 amino acids. The germline CDR1 and CDR2 sequences are LNHNV and YYDKDF (reference sequence). V gave up 1 base and J gave up 4 bases, with 7 bases separating them. The CDR3 loop is CATSRGSVNEKLFF. CDR3 coding DNA: TGTGCCACCAGCAGAGGGAGCGTTAATGAAAAACTGTTTTTT.

The CDR3 spells CASSVDRVVGYTF. The CDR3 DNA sequence: TGTGCCAGCAGCGTTGACAGGGTGGTTGGCTACACCTTC. The rearrangement links TRBV5-5 to TRBJ1-2; TRBD1 matches 7 bases. CDR3 length: 13 residues. The V gene's germline CDR1 is SGHKS and CDR2 YYEKEE (reference sequence). Trimming at V came to 4 bases and at J to 7 bases, leaving 7 bases not matched to a gene.

This sequence joins TRBV27 and TRBJ2-7; the match to TRBD2 covers 16 bases. The CDR3 runs to 20 residues. Losses at the gene ends were 6 bases for V and 1 base for J; bases not matched to a gene: 15. The germline CDR1 and CDR2 sequences are MNHEY and SMNVEV (reference sequence). CDR3 nucleotides: TGTGCCAGCAGACCCGGGACTAGCGGGAGGGTTAGGGATCTTTCCTACGAGCAGTACTTC. Translating gives CASRPGTSGRVRDLSYEQYF.

The CDR3 reads CASSLTGQVNSPLHF. The CDR3 DNA is TGTGCCAGCAGCTTAACAGGACAGGTTAACTCACCCCTCCACTTT. J is TRBJ1-6 and V is TRBV7-9, with 7 bases identical to TRBD1. Trimming cost V 2 bases and J 10 bases; bases outside gene matches: 8. The CDR3 is made up of 15 amino acids. Per the germline V gene, CDR1 is SEHNR and CDR2 is FQNEAQ (reference sequence).

The genes are TRBV30 and TRBJ1-1, with D uncertain. Germline V CDR1 and CDR2: GTSNPN, SVGIG (reference sequence). The CDR3 is 14 amino acids. Trimming took 5 bases from V and 5 from J, leaving 18 bases between them. The CDR3 nucleotides read TGTGCCTGGGGTTCGCCCGCTTGGGGAACTGAAGCTTTCTTT. Translating gives CAWGSPAWGTEAFF.

V gene TRBV11-3 combines with J gene TRBJ2-2; tentatively, D is TRBD2 (6 bases). The CDR3 consists of 15 residues. Germline lookup yields CDR1 SGHNT and CDR2 YENEEA. Between the trimmed V and J ends, which lost 1 base and 4 bases, there was a span of 10 bases. CDR3 bases: TGTGCCAGCAGCTTAGGAGCCGGGAGCACCGGGGAGCTGTTTTTT. It yields the protein CASSLGAGSTGELFF.

The chain couples TRBV9 to TRBJ1-4, with 9 bases fitting TRBD1. J lost 3 bases, V lost 0 bases, and 3 bases had no gene match. CDR1 and CDR2 (germline): SGDLS, YYNGEE. This CDR3 is built from 16 residues. For the CDR3, the DNA is TGTGCCAGCAGCGTAGGACAGGGGGTTTCTAATGAAAAACTGTTTTTT. Translating gives CASSVGQGVSNEKLFF.

The rearrangement uses TRBV5-1 and TRBJ2-3; D unresolved. This CDR3 is 15 amino acids long. Trimming took off 4 bases at V and 2 bases at J, with 14 bases between the two ends. Germline assignment: CDR1 SGHRS and CDR2 YFSETQ. The CDR3, as DNA: TGCGCCAGCAGCCCCCAGGTGGGCACCACAGATACGCAGTATTTT. Its translation: CASSPQVGTTDTQYF.

The chain employs TRBV2 and TRBJ2-1; 9 nucleotides match TRBD2. Germline CDR1 and CDR2: SNHLY and FYNNEI. V was pared by 2 bases and J by 9 bases, with 5 bases of the junction left unmatched. The CDR3 runs to 14 residues. The CDR3 protein is CASSELAGRGEQFF. The CDR3 DNA sequence: TGTGCCAGCAGTGAACTAGCGGGGAGGGGTGAGCAGTTCTTC.

In this sample, this clone turned up once. The chain joins TRBV27 to TRBJ2-6; 7 bases are a match to TRBD2. The CDR3 loop spans 17 amino acids. After removal of 6 bases from V and 4 bases from J, the junction contained 12 bases not matched to a gene. The germline gives CDR1 MNHEY, CDR2 SMNVEV (reference sequence). The CDR3 DNA reads TGTGCCAGCAGCCCTTGGGAGGGTACGTCAGGGGCCAACGTCCTGACTTTC. Its translation is CASSPWEGTSGANVLTF.

The table lists this clone with a few counts. This CDR3 reads CASSLAAQEYETQYF. The CDR3 DNA follows: TGTGCCAGCAGCTTAGCCGCCCAAGAATACGAGACCCAGTACTTC. V is TRBV7-2 and J is TRBJ2-5; unclear D gene. Germline assignment: CDR1 SGHTA and CDR2 FQGNSA. Trimming shortened V by 0 bases and J by 5 bases, and 13 bases separated the two germline ends. The CDR3 sequence is 15 residues long.

This clone has just a few counts. The chain combines TRBV29-1 with TRBJ2-5; 7 positions match TRBD2. The V and J ends lost 4 bases and 4 bases, in that order; junction bases with no gene match: 3. CDR3 length: 12 residues. In germline, CDR1 is SQVTM, CDR2 ANQGSEA. The CDR3, as DNA: TGCAGCGTTGGGGAGGGCAGAGAGACCCAGTACTTC. Translated: CSVGEGRETQYF.

CDR3 sequence (DNA): TGTGCCAGCAGCCAAGGGCTAGCGGGGAACACCGGGGAGCTGTTTTTT. Its protein product is CASSQGLAGNTGELFF. J is TRBJ2-2 and V is TRBV9; 8 positions agree with TRBD2. CDR1 is SGDLS, CDR2 YYNGEE, per germline. There are 16 residues in the CDR3. With V trimmed by 4 bases and J by 1 base, 6 bases remained unmatched.

The V and J genes are TRBV10-3 and TRBJ1-5; D possibly corresponds to TRBD1 (5 bases). This CDR3 is 15 amino acids long. Trimming cost V 4 bases and J 1 base, with 11 bases left between them. Germline V CDR1 and CDR2: ENHRY, SYGVKD. CDR3 DNA sequence: TGTGCCATCAGTGCCGCCGGGGCCAGCAATCAGCCCCAGCATTTT. It codes for CAISAAGASNQPQHF.

This clone was found a few times. The chain links TRBV10-1 to TRBJ1-5, with 7 bases matching TRBD1. Germline loops: CDR1 WNHNN, CDR2 SYGVQD (reference sequence). The CDR3 is made up of 16 amino acids. Unmatched junction bases numbered 8, after V lost 3 bases and J lost 3 bases. In DNA form, the CDR3 reads TGCGCCAGCAGTGATCCGGCAGGGGGAAACAATCAGCCCCAGCATTTT. Amino acids: CASSDPAGGNNQPQHF.

The chain employs TRBV7-6 and TRBJ2-4; 8 nucleotides align to TRBD1. The CDR3 runs 15 residues. Germline values: CDR1 SGHVS, CDR2 FNYEAQ. The V and J ends lost 0 bases and 8 bases, in that order; junction bases with no gene match: 6. The CDR3 loop is CASSLASGGEDIQYF. The CDR3 coding sequence is TGTGCCAGCAGCTTAGCATCAGGGGGCGAGGACATTCAGTACTTC.

This clone showed up just once. The chain employs TRBV10-3 and TRBJ2-3, with 7 bases fitting TRBD2. The CDR3 loop spans 15 amino acids. With V trimmed by 4 bases and J by 0 bases, 4 bases remained unmatched. Per germline, CDR1 ENHRY and CDR2 SYGVKD. The CDR3 here is CAISGAGTSTDTQYF. CDR3 bases: TGTGCCATCAGTGGAGCGGGGACTAGCACAGATACGCAGTATTTT.

This clone was seen a single time. The CDR3 protein is CSVPRTGGEQYF. Written as DNA, the CDR3 is TGCAGCGTCCCCCGGACAGGGGGGGAGCAGTACTTC. The J gene is TRBJ2-7, the V gene TRBV29-1, with 10 positions matching TRBD1. The CDR3 loop spans 12 amino acids. Germline V CDR1 and CDR2: SQVTM, ANQGSEA. The ends lost 6 bases at V and 7 bases at J; junction bases unmatched: 6.

This clone has only a few counts. The chain carries TRBV5-4 and TRBJ1-2; 7 bases fit TRBD1. From germline, CDR1 is SGHNT and CDR2 YYREEE (reference sequence). The ends lost 4 bases at V and 0 bases at J; junction bases unmatched: 6. The CDR3 consists of 15 residues. The CDR3 region is CASSRGQPANYGYTF. As DNA, the CDR3 is TGTGCCAGCAGCAGGGGACAGCCCGCTAACTATGGCTACACCTTC.

The chain couples TRBV7-2 to TRBJ2-6, with 7 bases identical to TRBD1. This CDR3 is built from 15 residues. Trimming at V came to 3 bases and at J to 2 bases, leaving 1 base not matched to a gene. Germline assignment: CDR1 SGHTA and CDR2 FQGNSA. CDR3 region: CASSLQGAGANVLTF. The CDR3 DNA reads as TGTGCCAGCAGCTTGCAGGGGGCTGGGGCCAACGTCCTGACTTTC.

In its sample, this clone was seen once. This chain connects TRBV11-2 to TRBJ1-2; a weak D match, TRBD1 (6 bases). This CDR3 region has 16 residues. Trimming took 5 bases from V and 4 from J, leaving 20 bases between them. CDR1 is SGHAT and CDR2 is FQNNGV in the germline V gene. The CDR3 coding sequence is TGTGCCAGCAGCCCTCGGACAGAAACTCCCTCCTATGGCTACACCTTC. This codes for CASSPRTETPSYGYTF.

This chain joins TRBV6-5 and TRBJ1-1, with a possible D match to TRBD1 (6 bases). CDR3 length: 12 amino acids. Trimming removed 6 bases at V and 8 bases at J, with 13 bases between. In germline, CDR1 is MNHEY, CDR2 SVGAGI. CDR3 sequence (DNA): TGTGCCAGCAGCCGGGACACAGGAGAAGCTTTCTTT. It yields the protein CASSRDTGEAFF.

The CDR3 sequence is CASSILAGGGGQFF. In nucleotides, the CDR3 is TGCGCCAGCAGCATACTAGCGGGAGGAGGGGGGCAGTTCTTC. The rearrangement uses TRBV10-1 and TRBJ2-1; 12 bases map to TRBD2. After removal of 6 bases from V and 12 bases from J, the junction contained 9 bases not matched to a gene. The CDR3 consists of 14 residues. Per the germline V gene, CDR1 is WNHNN and CDR2 is SYGVQD (reference sequence).

This chain links TRBV27 with TRBJ2-1; 13 bases fit TRBD2. Per the germline V gene, CDR1 is MNHEY and CDR2 is SMNVEV (reference sequence). This CDR3 region has 19 residues. V dropped 4 bases and J dropped 7; count of bases not matched to a gene: 16. CDR3 amino acids: CASSSSTGTSGKLPNEQFF. CDR3 coding DNA: TGTGCCAGCAGTTCCTCCACCGGGACTAGCGGGAAGTTGCCGAATGAGCAGTTCTTC.

This chain connects TRBV19 to TRBJ2-7; a weak D match, TRBD1 (6 bases). With 3 bases removed from V and 2 bases from J, the gap between germline ends came to 11 bases. Germline V CDR1 and CDR2: LNHDA, SQIVND (reference sequence). There are 14 residues in the CDR3. The CDR3 protein is CASSMQGGPYEQYF. CDR3 sequence (DNA): TGTGCCAGTAGTATGCAAGGGGGTCCCTACGAGCAGTACTTC.

The chain couples TRBV5-8 to TRBJ1-2; D unclear. CDR3 length: 14 residues. Germline values: CDR1 SGHTS, CDR2 YDEGEE. Trimming removed 0 bases from V and 3 bases from J, with 9 bases in between. The CDR3: CASSLGQWDYGYTF. The CDR3 DNA reads TGTGCCAGCAGCTTGGGACAATGGGACTATGGCTACACCTTC. Using reference TRBV5-8 and TRBJ1-2 for the parts outside the CDR3, the full variable domain is EAGVTQSPTHLIKTRGQQATLRCSPISGHTSVYWYQQALGLGLQFLLWYDEGEERNRGNFPPRFSGRQFPNYSSELNVNALELEDSALYLCASSLGQWDYGYTFGSGTRLTVV.

The gene calls are TRBV6-1 and TRBJ1-3; D possibly corresponds to TRBD1 (5 bases). The CDR3 sequence is 13 residues long. In germline, CDR1 is MNHNS, CDR2 SASEGT. Trimming took off 3 bases at V and 7 bases at J, with 10 bases between the two ends. CDR3 protein: CASSERGSNTIYF. The CDR3 DNA is TGTGCCAGCAGTGAGAGGGGTTCTAACACCATATATTTT.